These T cell receptor beta chains were read from a single sample in a study of blood T cell repertoires in COVID-19. Clones were read by immunoSEQ multiplex PCR, and TCRdb kept only the in-frame ones, dropping some. This sample has around 140,000 clones, with roughly 90% found just once. The sequenced sample consisted of peripheral blood. The receptors originated from a man between 65 and 80 years old with active COVID-19. Each CDR3 is given with its conserved first and last residue. Each record gives: V gene, clone size, J gene, D gene, CDR3 protein, CDR3 DNA. A D gene is named only where the DNA matches it firmly. Only part of the rows carry a size: once, few, many, or a class if the clone is expanded.

TRBV28	NA	TRBJ2-7	TRBD2	CASNSAGGGTYEQYF	TGTGCCAGCAATAGCGCGGGAGGAGGAACCTACGAGCAGTACTTC
TRBV28	NA	TRBJ1-2	NA	CASYPTGDRGYTF	TGTGCCAGCTACCCTACGGGGGACCGCGGCTACACCTTC
TRBV4-2	NA	TRBJ2-7	TRBD2	CASSQDSVAGGVMVEQYF	TGTGCCAGCAGCCAAGATTCGGTAGCGGGAGGGGTCATGGTTGAGCAGTACTTC
TRBV5-1	NA	TRBJ2-1	NA	CASSPGLGSYNEQFF	TGCGCCAGCAGCCCGGGGTTGGGCTCCTACAATGAGCAGTTCTTC
TRBV6-2/TRBV6-3	NA	TRBJ1-5	TRBD1	CASSSTHRGLQPQHF	TGTGCCAGCAGCTCAACCCACAGGGGGCTACAGCCCCAGCATTTT
TRBV6-5	NA	TRBJ2-5	TRBD1	CASSYSQGAGETQYF	TGTGCCAGCAGTTACTCCCAGGGGGCGGGTGAGACCCAGTACTTC
TRBV24-1	NA	TRBJ2-2	TRBD2	CATSDTNPGLAGLAGELFF	TGTGCCACCAGTGACACCAATCCGGGACTAGCGGGTCTTGCCGGGGAGCTGTTTTTT
TRBV12-3/TRBV12-4	once	TRBJ2-7	NA	CASSLGESREQYF	TGTGCCAGCAGTTTAGGGGAGTCAAGGGAGCAGTACTTC
TRBV10-3	once	TRBJ2-3	TRBD2	CAISEGELAGPSTDTQYF	TGTGCCATCAGTGAGGGGGAACTAGCGGGGCCTAGCACAGATACGCAGTATTTT
TRBV5-6	NA	TRBJ2-1	NA	CASSFGSGEQFF	TGTGCCAGCAGCTTCGGGTCCGGTGAGCAGTTCTTC
TRBV10-3	NA	TRBJ2-5	NA	CAIRETGVLGSAQYF	TGTGCCATCAGGGAGACGGGAGTATTGGGCTCGGCCCAGTACTTC
TRBV10-3	NA	TRBJ2-5	TRBD2	CAISAGGGETQYF	TGTGCCATCAGTGCGGGGGGTGGGGAGACCCAGTACTTC
TRBV28	few	TRBJ2-7	NA	CASSLGQGISDEQYF	TGTGCCAGCAGTTTAGGGCAGGGCATAAGCGACGAGCAGTACTTC
TRBV24-1	once	TRBJ2-1	NA	CATSNSHNEQFF	TGTGCCACCAGTAACAGCCACAATGAGCAGTTCTTC
TRBV30	NA	TRBJ1-1	NA	CAWSIKQGKSTEAFF	TGTGCCTGGAGTATCAAGCAGGGAAAGAGTACTGAAGCTTTCTTT
TRBV7-2	NA	TRBJ2-1	TRBD2	CASSLWWGTSSYNEQFF	TGTGCCAGCAGCTTGTGGTGGGGGACTAGCAGCTACAATGAGCAGTTCTTC
TRBV7-2	once	TRBJ1-1	NA	CASSLQGPNTEAFF	TGTGCCAGCAGCCTGCAGGGGCCGAACACTGAAGCTTTCTTT
TRBV7-9	NA	TRBJ2-1	TRBD1	CASSAGDTGGLREDEQFF	TGTGCCAGCAGCGCGGGAGATACAGGGGGCCTGAGGGAGGATGAGCAGTTCTTC
TRBV12-3/TRBV12-4	once	TRBJ2-1	NA	CASSLVLAEQFF	TGTGCCAGCAGTTTAGTGCTAGCGGAGCAGTTCTTC
TRBV19	few	TRBJ2-1	TRBD2	CASSRTSGRANEQFF	TGTGCCAGTAGTCGAACTAGCGGGAGGGCCAATGAGCAGTTCTTC
TRBV2	NA	TRBJ1-6	NA	CASSARQANSPLHF	TGTGCCAGCAGTGCGAGACAAGCCAATTCACCCCTCCACTTT
TRBV10-3	NA	TRBJ2-6	NA	CAISEGGGNPGANVLTF	TGTGCCATCAGTGAGGGGGGCGGCAACCCTGGGGCCAACGTCCTGACTTTC
TRBV10-3	few	TRBJ1-5	TRBD1	CAISPGTGGSQPQHF	TGTGCCATCAGTCCCGGGACAGGGGGCAGTCAGCCCCAGCATTTT
TRBV2	few	TRBJ1-5	NA	CASRTDSLNQPQHF	TGTGCCAGCAGGACTGACAGCCTCAATCAGCCCCAGCATTTT
TRBV28	NA	TRBJ2-7	NA	CASSDLGPPYEQYF	TGTGCCAGCAGTGACCTGGGGCCTCCCTACGAGCAGTACTTC
TRBV6-2/TRBV6-3	once	TRBJ2-5	NA	CASSSWTELQETQYF	TGTGCCAGCAGTTCTTGGACAGAACTACAAGAGACCCAGTACTTC
TRBV5-1	NA	TRBJ1-2	NA	CASSRGPGSYTF	TGCGCCAGCAGTAGAGGGCCTGGAAGCTACACCTTC
TRBV6-2/TRBV6-3	NA	TRBJ2-3	NA	CASSKRLNTDTQYF	TGTGCCAGCAGTAAAAGACTTAACACAGATACGCAGTATTTT
TRBV20-1	NA	TRBJ1-1	TRBD1	CSASWAQGASETEAFF	TGCAGTGCTAGTTGGGCGCAGGGGGCTTCGGAGACTGAAGCTTTCTTT
TRBV21-1	NA	TRBJ1-2	NA	CASSKLRGFYGYTF	TGTGCCAGCAGCAAACTCCGCGGGTTTTATGGCTACACCTTC
TRBV18	NA	TRBJ2-2	TRBD1	CASSPGQSRYTGELFF	TGTGCCAGCTCTCCGGGACAGAGCCGTTACACCGGGGAGCTGTTTTTT
TRBV28	NA	TRBJ2-1	TRBD2	CASSLMGLARSNEQFF	TGTGCCAGCAGTTTAATGGGACTAGCGAGGAGCAATGAGCAGTTCTTC
TRBV28	NA	TRBJ1-4	TRBD1	CASRDPGQGNEKLFF	TGTGCCAGCAGAGATCCGGGACAGGGAAATGAAAAACTGTTTTTT
TRBV28	NA	TRBJ2-3	NA	CASSFGLLLDTQYF	TGTGCCAGCAGTTTCGGTCTTCTCTTGGATACGCAGTATTTT
TRBV7-9	NA	TRBJ1-2	TRBD1	CASSLAAGGGYTF	TGTGCCAGCAGCTTAGCGGCAGGGGGCGGCTACACCTTC
TRBV6-4	NA	TRBJ2-2	NA	CASSDTYSTGELFF	TGTGCCAGCAGTGATACTTACTCCACCGGGGAGCTGTTTTTT
TRBV19	few	TRBJ2-7	TRBD2	CASSSGRPFYEQYF	TGTGCCAGTAGTAGCGGGAGACCCTTTTACGAGCAGTACTTC
TRBV27	NA	TRBJ2-3	TRBD2	CASSLGLAGGADTQYF	TGTGCCAGCAGTTTAGGCCTAGCGGGAGGGGCAGATACGCAGTATTTT
TRBV2	NA	TRBJ2-1	TRBD2	CASSLGGLAGPKQFF	TGTGCCAGCAGTTTGGGGGGACTAGCGGGCCCGAAGCAGTTCTTC
TRBV24-1	NA	TRBJ2-3	NA	CATSGPGRTDTQYF	TGTGCCACCAGTGGGCCAGGGCGCACAGATACGCAGTATTTT
TRBV5-4	NA	TRBJ1-2	TRBD1	CASSLGTGSRGYTF	TGTGCCAGCAGCTTGGGGACAGGGAGTCGGGGCTACACCTTC
TRBV6-1	once	TRBJ1-3	TRBD1	CASSDRDSGNTIYF	TGTGCCAGCAGTGACAGGGACAGCGGAAACACCATATATTTT
TRBV18	NA	TRBJ1-1	NA	CASTPSTEAFF	TGTGCCAGCACTCCTTCCACTGAAGCTTTCTTT
TRBV27	NA	TRBJ1-3	TRBD1	CASRNRGTGNTIYF	TGTGCCAGCAGAAACAGGGGGACAGGAAACACCATATATTTT
TRBV6-5	NA	TRBJ2-5	TRBD1	CASSLDRVRETQYF	TGTGCCAGCAGTCTAGACAGGGTGAGGGAGACCCAGTACTTC
TRBV7-8	NA	TRBJ1-5	TRBD1	CASSLGTGDNQPQHF	TGTGCCAGCAGCTTAGGAACAGGGGACAATCAGCCCCAGCATTTT
TRBV9	NA	TRBJ1-1	NA	CASSARGEGPRAEAFF	TGTGCCAGCAGCGCGAGAGGGGAGGGGCCTAGGGCTGAAGCTTTCTTT
TRBV28	NA	TRBJ2-1	NA	CASSSTGTSSYNEQFF	TGTGCCAGCAGCTCCACCGGGACTTCCTCCTACAATGAGCAGTTCTTC
TRBV7-2	NA	TRBJ1-6	NA	CASSLDPGRPNSPLHF	TGTGCCAGCAGCTTAGATCCAGGGCGCCCTAATTCACCCCTCCACTTT
TRBV7-9	NA	TRBJ1-1	NA	CASSSSTVNTEAFF	TGTGCCAGCAGCTCGTCGACAGTGAACACTGAAGCTTTCTTT
TRBV6-4	NA	TRBJ1-1	NA	CASRRSRVDTEAFF	TGTGCCAGCAGACGTTCGCGGGTTGACACTGAAGCTTTCTTT
TRBV3-1/TRBV3-2	NA	TRBJ1-1	NA	CASSQDSRGGEAFF	TGTGCCAGCAGCCAAGATTCCCGTGGCGGTGAAGCTTTCTTT
TRBV6-5	NA	TRBJ1-5	TRBD1	CASSLLGQGNQPQHF	TGTGCCAGCAGTCTCCTAGGACAGGGGAATCAGCCCCAGCATTTT
TRBV28	NA	TRBJ2-7	NA	CASSLIGGYEQYF	TGTGCCAGCAGTTTGATAGGGGGCTACGAGCAGTACTTC
TRBV6-4	few	TRBJ1-5	NA	CASSHPREVSNQPQHF	TGTGCCAGCAGCCACCCCCGCGAGGTTAGCAATCAGCCCCAGCATTTT
TRBV7-6	NA	TRBJ2-1	TRBD1	CASSPGQGRTYEQFF	TGTGCCAGCAGCCCGGGACAGGGGCGGACTTATGAGCAGTTCTTC
TRBV6-5	NA	TRBJ1-1	NA	CASSTLGTKAFF	TGTGCCAGCAGTACCCTCGGGACAAAGGCTTTCTTT
TRBV29-1	NA	TRBJ1-6	NA	CSVSGAQQSSYNSPLHF	TGCAGCGTATCAGGGGCACAGCAGAGCTCCTATAATTCACCCCTCCACTTT